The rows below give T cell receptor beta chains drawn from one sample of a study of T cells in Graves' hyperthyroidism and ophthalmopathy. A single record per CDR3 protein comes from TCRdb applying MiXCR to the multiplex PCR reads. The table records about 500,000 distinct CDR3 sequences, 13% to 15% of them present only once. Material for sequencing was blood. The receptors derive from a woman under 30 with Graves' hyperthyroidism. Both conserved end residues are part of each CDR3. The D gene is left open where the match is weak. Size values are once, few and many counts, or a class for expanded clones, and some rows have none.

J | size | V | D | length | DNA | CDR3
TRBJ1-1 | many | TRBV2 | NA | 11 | TGTGCCAGCAATTGGCGGAGTGAAGCTTTCTTT | CASNWRSEAFF
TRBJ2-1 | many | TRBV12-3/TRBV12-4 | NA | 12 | TGTGCCAGCACTCCCCAGGGCGTTGAGCAGTTCTTC | CASTPQGVEQFF
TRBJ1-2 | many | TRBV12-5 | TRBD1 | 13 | TGTGCTAGGGCCACCGGGGACAGTCGTGGCTACACCTTC | CARATGDSRGYTF
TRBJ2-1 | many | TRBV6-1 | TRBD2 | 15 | TGTGCCAGCAGAATCGGGACTAGCGGCGCCAATGAGCAGTTCTTC | CASRIGTSGANEQFF
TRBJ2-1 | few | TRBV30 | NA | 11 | TGTGCCTGGAACGGTGACAATGAGCAGTTCTTC | CAWNGDNEQFF
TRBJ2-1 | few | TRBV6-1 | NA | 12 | TGTGCCAGCAGTGAAATAGGGATTGAGCAGTTCTTC | CASSEIGIEQFF
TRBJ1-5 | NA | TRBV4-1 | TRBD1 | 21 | TGCGCCAGCAGCCAAGACCCATCAGGGACAGGAGGGGAGGATAGCAATCAGCCCCAGCATTTT | CASSQDPSGTGGEDSNQPQHF
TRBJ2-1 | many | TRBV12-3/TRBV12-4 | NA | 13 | TGTGCCAGCACTCCTTCTCGAGGCAATGAGCAGTTCTTC | CASTPSRGNEQFF
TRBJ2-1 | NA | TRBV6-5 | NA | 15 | TGTGCCAGCAGTTACACGGGGACAAAACAACGGGAGCAGTTCTTC | CASSYTGTKQREQFF
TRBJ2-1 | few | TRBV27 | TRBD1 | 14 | TGTGCCAGCAGTTTCAGAGGGGACAGGAATGAGCAGTTCTTC | CASSFRGDRNEQFF
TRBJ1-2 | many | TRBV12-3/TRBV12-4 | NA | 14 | TGTGCCAGCAGTTTATGCACAGGAGACTATGGCTACACCTTC | CASSLCTGDYGYTF
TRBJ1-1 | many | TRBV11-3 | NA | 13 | TGTGCCAGCAGCTCACTCGCGTGGGATGAAGCTTTCTTT | CASSSLAWDEAFF
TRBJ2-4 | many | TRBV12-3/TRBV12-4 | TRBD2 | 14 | TGTGCCAGCAGCCCGGGACTAGCGACAGACATTCAGTACTTC | CASSPGLATDIQYF
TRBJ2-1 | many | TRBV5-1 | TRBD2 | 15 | TGCGCCAGCAGCCCCCTGGCTAGCGGGAGCCGAGAGCAGTTCTTC | CASSPLASGSREQFF